These T cell receptor beta chains were read from a single sample in a study of blood T cell repertoires in COVID-19. Sequencing used immunoSEQ multiplex PCR; TCRdb keeps in-frame clones, though not all of them. The sample has about 240,000 clones; 70% to 85% are singletons. Sequencing was done on a sample of peripheral blood. The receptors were gathered from a woman older than 75 with acute or convalescent COVID-19. The CDR3 runs from the conserved cysteine through the conserved F or W. Each record gives: clone size, J gene, D gene, V gene, CDR3 protein, CDR3 DNA. D genes are given only for firm matches. Clone size is stated in some rows and not others, as once, few, many or a class when expanded.

few,TRBJ2-7,TRBD2,TRBV4-1,CASSQVGGRKRESPGEQYF,TGCGCCAGCAGCCAAGTCGGAGGTCGAAAGCGGGAATCACCTGGGGAGCAGTACTTC
.,TRBJ1-5,.,TRBV28,CASSLPRGPSNQPQHF,TGTGCCAGCAGTTTACCCAGAGGGCCAAGCAATCAGCCCCAGCATTTT
.,TRBJ1-3,.,TRBV3-1/TRBV3-2,CASRKFGGNGNTIYF,TGTGCCAGCAGGAAGTTCGGAGGGAACGGAAACACCATATATTTT
once,TRBJ1-2,TRBD1,TRBV6-7,CASSGDRLKRGVNYGYTF,TGTGCCAGCAGTGGGGACAGGCTTAAACGTGGAGTTAACTATGGCTACACCTTC
.,TRBJ1-1,TRBD1,TRBV19,CASSRMTGAPNTEAFF,TGTGCCAGTAGTCGTATGACAGGGGCCCCGAACACTGAAGCTTTCTTT
.,TRBJ1-5,.,TRBV19,CASSMRRQGNNQPQHF,TGTGCCAGTAGTATGAGGCGGCAGGGGAACAATCAGCCCCAGCATTTT
.,TRBJ1-3,TRBD1,TRBV6-5,CASSYDRGGGNTIYF,TGTGCCAGCAGTTACGACAGGGGTGGTGGAAACACCATATATTTT
.,TRBJ2-3,TRBD1,TRBV19,CASSTTGETDTQYF,TGTGCCAGTAGCACGACAGGGGAGACAGATACGCAGTATTTT
.,TRBJ1-3,TRBD1,TRBV7-2,CASSTIDRAGNTIYF,TGTGCCAGCAGCACCATCGACAGGGCTGGAAACACCATATATTTT
.,TRBJ1-5,TRBD1,TRBV5-1,CASSPGGGQPQHF,TGCGCCAGCAGCCCAGGGGGCGGTCAGCCCCAGCATTTT
once,TRBJ1-1,.,TRBV6-4,CASSVQGNTEAFF,TGTGCCAGCAGTGTACAGGGGAACACTGAAGCTTTCTTT
once,TRBJ1-3,.,TRBV7-9,CASSPRQIAGNTIYF,TGTGCCAGCAGCCCCAGACAGATTGCTGGAAACACCATATATTTT
.,TRBJ1-6,.,TRBV9,CASSVAYNSPLHF,TGTGCCAGCAGCGTAGCGTATAATTCACCCCTCCACTTT
.,TRBJ1-1,.,TRBV7-9,CASSLASENTEAFF,TGTGCCAGCAGCTTAGCCTCAGAGAACACTGAAGCTTTCTTT
once,TRBJ2-2,.,TRBV5-6,CASSSGQNPGELFF,TGTGCCAGCAGCTCCGGACAGAACCCCGGGGAGCTGTTTTTT
once,TRBJ1-1,TRBD1,TRBV5-4,CASRWDRASEAFF,TGTGCCAGCAGGTGGGACAGGGCCTCTGAAGCTTTCTTT